This T cell receptor (beta chain) derives from a study of cytomegalovirus exposure and HLA in healthy donors. The CDR3 has 13 residues. The germline V and J ends were trimmed by 4 bases and 1 base, with 8 bases remaining between them. Germline V lookup: CDR1 SEHNR, CDR2 FQNEAQ (reference sequence). A word on this clone: Other DNA sequences in the sample encode the same CDR3.

Amplification used 60 Vbeta primers and 13 Jbeta primers. Profiling relied on immunoSEQ multiplex PCR, and the TCRdb table lists in-frame clones only, not all of them. The table lists 100,000 to 150,000 clones, about 81% of them singletons. The sequence derives from a woman in her forties or fifties in good health and CMV-seropositive. The sequenced material came from PBMCs. The V gene is TRBV7-9, the J gene TRBJ2-7; D perhaps matches TRBD2 (6 bases). As DNA, the CDR3 is TGTGCCAGCAGCTCCGGAGGGTCCTACGAGCAGTACTTC. Protein: CASSSGGSYEQYF.